Sequencing of this TCR beta chain was carried out in a study of blood T cell repertoires in COVID-19. The protocol was immunoSEQ multiplex PCR, while the TCRdb copy is restricted to in-frame clones and leaves out a portion. Found here are around 140,000 clones, 78% of them singletons; the top ten hold roughly 2%. V was trimmed by 2 bases and J by 10 bases, leaving 12 bases between them. The germline gives CDR1 MNHEY, CDR2 SVGAGI. The CDR3 extends over 14 amino acids. This sequence was found in a woman aged 60-75 years with acute or convalescent COVID-19. The sample consisted of peripheral blood. V usage is TRBV6-5 and J usage is TRBJ1-6; D gene unclear. The chain's CDR3 is CASSYGGKESPLHF. The CDR3 DNA follows: TGTGCCAGCAGTTACGGAGGGAAAGAATCACCCCTCCACTTT.